This T cell receptor (beta chain) came from a study of early T cells in non-severe SARS-CoV-2 infection (dated by TCRdb to the early 2020s). Regarding the complete study: TCR sequencing used bulk RNA from unsorted whole blood, so alpha and beta chains could not be paired.

The study was a case-control design nested within a healthcare worker cohort in London, UK, with weekly nasopharyngeal swab PCR tests and blood sampling. Healthcare workers were enrolled in the week of the UK lockdown, from 23 to 31 March 2020, and were followed every week for up to about 16 weeks. What the research found in general, with its limitations: Matching against VDJdb was skewed toward anti-spike CD8 responses, likely underestimated virus-specific expansions, and missed private and CD4 specificities.

Worth noting for this clonotype: Its target antigen remains unknown. Base qualities are not recorded, but no much larger clone differs from it by a single base.

The library came from 5' RACE. Sequencing instrument: NextSeq 500. In the TCR library protocol, unique molecular identifiers were attached to individual cDNA molecules to correct for PCR bias and sequencing error. Both TCR alpha and beta chains were sequenced, and tight co-correlation was observed between alpha and beta sequence abundances in each sample. In the original analysis: Decombinator V4 was used to annotate the V gene, J gene and CDR3 of the TCR sequences. Expanded TCRs were defined as changing significantly between any two time points under a Poisson model with p below 0.0001. TCR abundances were normalised to the total number of TCRs sequenced per sample and were expressed as counts per million. VDJdb, accessed 1 November 2021, was searched for CMV, EBV and SARS-CoV-2 annotated TCRs, with TCRs annotated for multiple antigens excluded. TCRdb passed the public sequencing reads through fastp at Q25 and MiXCR, retaining productive beta sequences. Each record represents a unique CDR3 protein, reported with the most common genes and DNA among its rows. Clone size and V and J calls follow TCRdb, not the original study. The table for this sample lists about 110,000 distinct CDR3 sequences; 9% to 14% of them were counted only once. The ten largest make up approximately 3.1% of the sample.

The receptor was derived from an adult who was a healthcare worker with PCR-confirmed SARS-CoV-2 infection or an uninfected control (not recorded which). Input material: whole blood.

Here the CDR3 is given as CASSFRGNTEAFF. The DNA sequence follows: TGTGCCAGCAGTTTCCGGGGTAACACTGAAGCTTTCTTT. Rearrangement joined TRBV28 to TRBJ1-1; no D gene is confidently identified. V and J lose 3 bases and 2 bases, and a span of 7 bases separates them. CDR1 MDHEN and CDR2 SYDVKM are derived from the germline V gene. There are 13 amino acids in the CDR3, from cysteine to phenylalanine inclusive. Here the CDR3 DNA is all that survives: 39 bases in frame from base 1.